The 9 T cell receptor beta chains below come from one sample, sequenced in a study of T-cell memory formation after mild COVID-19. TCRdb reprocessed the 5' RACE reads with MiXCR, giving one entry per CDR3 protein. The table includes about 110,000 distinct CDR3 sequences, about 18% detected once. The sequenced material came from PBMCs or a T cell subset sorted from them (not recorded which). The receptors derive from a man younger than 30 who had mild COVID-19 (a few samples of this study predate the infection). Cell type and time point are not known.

In DNA form, the CDR3 reads TGTGCCAGCAGCCTCCTTTTGGGCACTGAAGCTTTCTTT. It is translated as CASSLLLGTEAFF. J is TRBJ1-1 and V is TRBV12-3 or TRBV12-4; D is ambiguous. V dropped 6 bases and J dropped 4 bases, with 12 bases sitting between them. The CDR3 sequence is 13 residues long.

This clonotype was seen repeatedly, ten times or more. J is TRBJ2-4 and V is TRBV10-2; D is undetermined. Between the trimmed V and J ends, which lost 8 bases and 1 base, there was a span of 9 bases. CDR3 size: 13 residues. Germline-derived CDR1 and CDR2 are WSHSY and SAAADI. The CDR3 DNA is TGCGCCAGCCGGGTGGGGGCCAAAAACATTCAGTACTTC. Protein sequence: CASRVGAKNIQYF.

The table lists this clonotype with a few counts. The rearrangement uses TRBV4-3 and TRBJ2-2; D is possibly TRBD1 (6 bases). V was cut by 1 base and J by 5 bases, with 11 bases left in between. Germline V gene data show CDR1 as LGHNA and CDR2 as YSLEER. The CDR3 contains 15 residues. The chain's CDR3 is CASSQGPGVTGELFF. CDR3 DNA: TGCGCCAGCAGCCAAGGTCCAGGGGTAACCGGGGAGCTGTTTTTT.

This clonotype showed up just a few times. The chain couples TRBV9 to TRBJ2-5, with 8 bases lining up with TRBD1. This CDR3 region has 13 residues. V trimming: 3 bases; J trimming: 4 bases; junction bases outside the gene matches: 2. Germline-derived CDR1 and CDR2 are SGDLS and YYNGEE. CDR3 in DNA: TGTGCCAGCAGCGGGACAGGGCGAGAGACCCAGTACTTC. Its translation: CASSGTGRETQYF.

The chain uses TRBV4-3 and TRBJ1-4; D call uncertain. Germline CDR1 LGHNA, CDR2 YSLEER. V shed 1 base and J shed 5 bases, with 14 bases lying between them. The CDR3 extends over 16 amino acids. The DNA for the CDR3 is TGCGCCAGCAGCCAAGCAGCACAAGGGATAAATGAAAAACTGTTTTTT. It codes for CASSQAAQGINEKLFF.

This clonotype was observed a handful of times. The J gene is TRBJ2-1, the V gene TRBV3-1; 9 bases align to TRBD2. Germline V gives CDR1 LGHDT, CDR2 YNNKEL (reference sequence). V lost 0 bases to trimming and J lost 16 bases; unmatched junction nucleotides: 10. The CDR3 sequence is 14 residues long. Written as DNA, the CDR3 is TGTGCCAGCAGCCAAGAGTTACTGGCGGGGGGGCAATTCTTC. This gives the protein CASSQELLAGGQFF.

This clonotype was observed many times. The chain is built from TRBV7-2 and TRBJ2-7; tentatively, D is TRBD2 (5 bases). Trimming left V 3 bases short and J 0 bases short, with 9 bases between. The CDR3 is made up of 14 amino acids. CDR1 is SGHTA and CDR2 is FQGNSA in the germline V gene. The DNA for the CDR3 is TGTGCCAGCAGCTTCTCGGGGAGCTCCTACGAGCAGTACTTC. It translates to CASSFSGSSYEQYF.

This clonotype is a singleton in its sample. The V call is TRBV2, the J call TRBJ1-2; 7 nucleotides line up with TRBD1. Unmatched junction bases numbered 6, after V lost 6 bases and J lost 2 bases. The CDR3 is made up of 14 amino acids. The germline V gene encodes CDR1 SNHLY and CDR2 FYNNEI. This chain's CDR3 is CASRGGQSNYGYTF. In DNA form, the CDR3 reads TGTGCCAGCAGGGGGGGACAGTCAAACTATGGCTACACCTTC.

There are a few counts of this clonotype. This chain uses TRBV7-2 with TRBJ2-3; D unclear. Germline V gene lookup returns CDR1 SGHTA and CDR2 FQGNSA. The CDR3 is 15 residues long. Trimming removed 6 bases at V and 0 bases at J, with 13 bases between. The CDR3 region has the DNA TGTGCCAGCAGTTCTCTCGTAACTAGCACAGATACGCAGTATTTT. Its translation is CASSSLVTSTDTQYF. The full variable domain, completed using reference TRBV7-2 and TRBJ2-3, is GAGVSQSPSNKVTEKGKDVELRCDPISGHTALYWYRQSLGQGLEFLIYFQGNSAPDKSGLPSDRFSAERTGGSVSTLTIQRTQQEDSAVYLCASSSLVTSTDTQYFGPGTRLTVL.